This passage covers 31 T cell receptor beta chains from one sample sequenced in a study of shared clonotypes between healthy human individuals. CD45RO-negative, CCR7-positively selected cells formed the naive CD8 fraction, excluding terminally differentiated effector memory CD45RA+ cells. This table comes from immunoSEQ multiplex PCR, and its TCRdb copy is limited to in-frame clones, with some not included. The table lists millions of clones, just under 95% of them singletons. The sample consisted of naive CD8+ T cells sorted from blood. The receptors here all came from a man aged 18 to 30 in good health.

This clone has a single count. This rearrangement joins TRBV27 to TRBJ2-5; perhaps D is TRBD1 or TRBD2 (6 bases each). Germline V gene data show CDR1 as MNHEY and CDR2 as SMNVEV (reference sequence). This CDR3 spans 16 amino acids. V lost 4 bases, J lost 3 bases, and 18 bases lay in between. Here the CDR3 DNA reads TGTGCCAGCAGTTCCCACCCGACAGGAGGGGAAGAGACCCAGTACTTC. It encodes CASSSHPTGGEETQYF.

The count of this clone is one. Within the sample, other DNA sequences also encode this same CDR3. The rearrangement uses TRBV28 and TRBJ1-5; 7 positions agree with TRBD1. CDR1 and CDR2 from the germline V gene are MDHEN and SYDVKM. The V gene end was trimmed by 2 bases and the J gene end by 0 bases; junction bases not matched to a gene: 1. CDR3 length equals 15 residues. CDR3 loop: CASSLRQGSNQPQHF. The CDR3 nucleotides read TGTGCCAGCAGTTTACGACAGGGTAGCAATCAGCCCCAGCATTTT.

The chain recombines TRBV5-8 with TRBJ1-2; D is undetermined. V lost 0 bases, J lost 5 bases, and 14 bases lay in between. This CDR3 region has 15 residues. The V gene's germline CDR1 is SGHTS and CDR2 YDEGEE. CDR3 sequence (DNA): TGTGCCAGCAGCTTGGTGGTCCCCGCTTCATATGGCTACACCTTC. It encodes CASSLVVPASYGYTF.

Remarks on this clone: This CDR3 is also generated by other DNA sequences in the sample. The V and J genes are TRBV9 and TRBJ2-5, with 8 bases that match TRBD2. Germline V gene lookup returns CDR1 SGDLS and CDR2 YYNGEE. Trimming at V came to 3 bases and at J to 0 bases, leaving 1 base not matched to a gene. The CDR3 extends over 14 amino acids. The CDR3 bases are TGTGCCAGCAGCGAAGCGGGAGACCAAGAGACCCAGTACTTC. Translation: CASSEAGDQETQYF.

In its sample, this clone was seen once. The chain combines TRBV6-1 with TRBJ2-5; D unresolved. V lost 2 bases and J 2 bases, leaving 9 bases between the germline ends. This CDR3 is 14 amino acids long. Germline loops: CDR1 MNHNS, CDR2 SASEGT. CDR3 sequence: CASSEFRWQETQYF. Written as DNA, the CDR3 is TGTGCCAGCAGTGAATTTCGGTGGCAAGAGACCCAGTACTTC.

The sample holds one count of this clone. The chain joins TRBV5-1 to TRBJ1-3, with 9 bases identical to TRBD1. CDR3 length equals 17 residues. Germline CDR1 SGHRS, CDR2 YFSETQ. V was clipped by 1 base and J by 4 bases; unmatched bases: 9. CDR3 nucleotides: TGCGCCAGCAGCTTGTCCCCCGTTGACAGGGGGGGAAACACCATATATTTT. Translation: CASSLSPVDRGGNTIYF.

CDR3 amino acids: CASSVSWTSYEQYF. The CDR3, as DNA: TGTGCCAGCAGCGTCTCCTGGACTAGCTACGAGCAGTACTTC. The rearrangement links TRBV9 to TRBJ2-7; 7 bases are a match to TRBD2. The CDR3 runs to 14 residues. Trimming cost V 2 bases and J 3 bases; bases outside gene matches: 5. Per the germline V gene, CDR1 is SGDLS and CDR2 is YYNGEE.

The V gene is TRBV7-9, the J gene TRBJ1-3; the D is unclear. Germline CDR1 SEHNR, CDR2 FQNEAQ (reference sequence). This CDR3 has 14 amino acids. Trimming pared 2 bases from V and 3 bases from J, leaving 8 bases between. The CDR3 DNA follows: TGTGCCAGCAGCTTACCCCCAGATGGAAACACCATATATTTT. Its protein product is CASSLPPDGNTIYF.

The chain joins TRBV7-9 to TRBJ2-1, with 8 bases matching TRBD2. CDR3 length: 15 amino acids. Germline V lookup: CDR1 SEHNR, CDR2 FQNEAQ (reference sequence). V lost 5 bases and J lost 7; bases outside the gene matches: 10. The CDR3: CASSPFRGGMNEQFF. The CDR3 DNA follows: TGTGCCAGCAGCCCATTTCGGGGGGGCATGAATGAGCAGTTCTTC.

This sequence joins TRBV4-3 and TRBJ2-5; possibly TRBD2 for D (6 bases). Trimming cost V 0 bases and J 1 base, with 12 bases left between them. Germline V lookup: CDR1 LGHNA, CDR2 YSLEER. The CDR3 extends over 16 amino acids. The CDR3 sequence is CASSQDAGTSQETQYF. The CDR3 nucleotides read TGCGCCAGCAGCCAAGACGCGGGGACTTCCCAAGAGACCCAGTACTTC.

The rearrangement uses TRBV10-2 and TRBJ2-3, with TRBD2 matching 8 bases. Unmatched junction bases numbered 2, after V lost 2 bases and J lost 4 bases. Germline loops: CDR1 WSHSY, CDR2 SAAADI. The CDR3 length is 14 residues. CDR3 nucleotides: TGCGCCAGCAGTGAGGCGGGGGGTGCAGATACGCAGTATTTT. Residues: CASSEAGGADTQYF.

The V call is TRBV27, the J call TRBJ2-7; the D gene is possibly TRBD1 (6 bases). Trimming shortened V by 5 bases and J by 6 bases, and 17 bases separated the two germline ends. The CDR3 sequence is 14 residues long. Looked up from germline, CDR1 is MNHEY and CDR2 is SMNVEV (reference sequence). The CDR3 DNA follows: TGTGCCAGCAGTCTCGGGACAAAGATGGGCGAGCAGTACTTC. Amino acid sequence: CASSLGTKMGEQYF.

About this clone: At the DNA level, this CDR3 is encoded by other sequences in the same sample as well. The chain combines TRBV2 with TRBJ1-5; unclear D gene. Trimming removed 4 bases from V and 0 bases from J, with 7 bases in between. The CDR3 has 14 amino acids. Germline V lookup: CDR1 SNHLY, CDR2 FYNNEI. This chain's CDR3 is CASSGEGSNQPQHF. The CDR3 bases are TGTGCCAGCAGTGGGGAGGGTAGCAATCAGCCCCAGCATTTT.

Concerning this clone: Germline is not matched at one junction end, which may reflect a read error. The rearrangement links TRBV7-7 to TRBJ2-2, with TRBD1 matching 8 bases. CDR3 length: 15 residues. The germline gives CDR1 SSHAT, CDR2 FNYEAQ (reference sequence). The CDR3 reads CASSLQGAGIGELFF. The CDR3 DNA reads TGTGCTAGCAGCCTCCAGGGGGCGGGAATCGGGGAGCTGTTTTTT.

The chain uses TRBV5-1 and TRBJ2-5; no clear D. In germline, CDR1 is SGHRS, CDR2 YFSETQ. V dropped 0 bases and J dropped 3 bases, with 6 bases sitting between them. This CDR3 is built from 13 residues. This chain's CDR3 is CASSLETKETQYF. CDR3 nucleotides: TGCGCCAGCAGCTTGGAAACCAAAGAGACCCAGTACTTC.

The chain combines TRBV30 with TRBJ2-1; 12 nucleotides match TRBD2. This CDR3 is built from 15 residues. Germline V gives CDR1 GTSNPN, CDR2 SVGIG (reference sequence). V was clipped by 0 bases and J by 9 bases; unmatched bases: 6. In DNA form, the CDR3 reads TGTGCCTGGAGTGTCTGGACTAGCGGGGTCAGTGAGCAGTTCTTC. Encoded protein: CAWSVWTSGVSEQFF.

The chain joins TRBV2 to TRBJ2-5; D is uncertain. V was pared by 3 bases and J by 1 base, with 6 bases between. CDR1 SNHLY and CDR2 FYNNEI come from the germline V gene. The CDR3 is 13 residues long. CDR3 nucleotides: TGTGCCAGCAGTGACCATGGCCAAGAGACCCAGTACTTC. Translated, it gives CASSDHGQETQYF.

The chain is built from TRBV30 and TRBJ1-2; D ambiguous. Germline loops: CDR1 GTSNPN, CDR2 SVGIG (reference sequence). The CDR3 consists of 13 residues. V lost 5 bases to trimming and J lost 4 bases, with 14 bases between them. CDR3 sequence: CAWCLEHPYGYTF. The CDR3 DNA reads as TGTGCCTGGTGTCTGGAACACCCCTATGGCTACACCTTC.

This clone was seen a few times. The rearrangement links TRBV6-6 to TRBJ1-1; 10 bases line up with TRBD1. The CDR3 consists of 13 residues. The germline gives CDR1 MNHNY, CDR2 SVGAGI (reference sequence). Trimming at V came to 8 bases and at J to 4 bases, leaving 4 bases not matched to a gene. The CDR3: CASVRDRGTEAFF. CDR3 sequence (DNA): TGTGCCAGCGTGCGGGACAGGGGCACTGAAGCTTTCTTT.

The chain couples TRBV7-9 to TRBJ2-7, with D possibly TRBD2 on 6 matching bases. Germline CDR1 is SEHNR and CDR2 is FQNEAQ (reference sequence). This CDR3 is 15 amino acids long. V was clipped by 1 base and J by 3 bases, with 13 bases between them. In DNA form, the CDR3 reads TGTGCCAGCAGCTTAGACGCGGGGACCCTCTACGAGCAGTACTTC. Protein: CASSLDAGTLYEQYF.

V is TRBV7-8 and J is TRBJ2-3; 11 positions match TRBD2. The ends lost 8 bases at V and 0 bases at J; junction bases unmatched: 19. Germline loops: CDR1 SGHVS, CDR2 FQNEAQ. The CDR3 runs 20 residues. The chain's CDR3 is CASLLSGTPLAGGSTDTQYF. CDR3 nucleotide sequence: TGTGCCAGCCTGCTATCCGGGACTCCGCTAGCGGGAGGAAGCACAGATACGCAGTATTTT.

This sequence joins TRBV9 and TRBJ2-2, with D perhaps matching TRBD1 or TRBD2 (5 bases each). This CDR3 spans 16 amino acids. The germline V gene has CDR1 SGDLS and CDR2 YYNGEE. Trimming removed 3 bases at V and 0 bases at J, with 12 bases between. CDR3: CASSAPGTPNTGELFF. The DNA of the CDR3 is TGTGCCAGCAGCGCCCCCGGGACGCCGAACACCGGGGAGCTGTTTTTT.

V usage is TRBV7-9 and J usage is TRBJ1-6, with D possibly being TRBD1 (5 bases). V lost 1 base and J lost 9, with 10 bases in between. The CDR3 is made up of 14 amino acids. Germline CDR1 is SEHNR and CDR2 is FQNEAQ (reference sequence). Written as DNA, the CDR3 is TGTGCCAGCAGCTTAGTTCAGGGAGCTTCACCCCTCCACTTT. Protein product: CASSLVQGASPLHF.

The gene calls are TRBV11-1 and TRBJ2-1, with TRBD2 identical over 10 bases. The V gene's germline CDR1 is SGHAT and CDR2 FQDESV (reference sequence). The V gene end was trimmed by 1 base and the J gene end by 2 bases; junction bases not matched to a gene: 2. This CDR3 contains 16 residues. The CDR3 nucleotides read TGTGCCAGCAGCTTAGTAGCGGGGGGTACCTACAATGAGCAGTTCTTC. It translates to CASSLVAGGTYNEQFF. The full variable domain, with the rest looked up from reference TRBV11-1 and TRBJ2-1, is EAEVAQSPRYKITEKSQAVAFWCDPISGHATLYWYRQILGQGPELLVQFQDESVVDDSQLPKDRFSAERLKGVDSTLKIQPAELGDSAMYLCASSLVAGGTYNEQFFGPGTRLTVL.

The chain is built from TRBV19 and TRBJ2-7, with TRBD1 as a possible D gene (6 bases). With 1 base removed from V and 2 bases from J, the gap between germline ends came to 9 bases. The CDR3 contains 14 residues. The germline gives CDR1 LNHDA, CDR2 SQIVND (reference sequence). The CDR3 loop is CASSIGQDAYEQYF. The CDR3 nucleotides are TGTGCCAGTAGTATAGGACAGGATGCCTACGAGCAGTACTTC. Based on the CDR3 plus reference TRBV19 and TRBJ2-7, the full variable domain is DGGITQSPKYLFRKEGQNVTLSCEQNLNHDAMYWYRQDPGQGLRLIYYSQIVNDFQKGDIAEGYSVSREKKESFPLTVTSAQKNPTAFYLCASSIGQDAYEQYFGPGTRLTVT.

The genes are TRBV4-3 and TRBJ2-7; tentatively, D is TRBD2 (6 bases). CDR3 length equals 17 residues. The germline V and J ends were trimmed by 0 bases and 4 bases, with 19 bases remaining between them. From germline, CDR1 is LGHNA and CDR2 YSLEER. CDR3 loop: CASSQEWRDPGLYEQYF. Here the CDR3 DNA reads TGCGCCAGCAGCCAAGAGTGGAGGGACCCGGGTCTGTACGAGCAGTACTTC.

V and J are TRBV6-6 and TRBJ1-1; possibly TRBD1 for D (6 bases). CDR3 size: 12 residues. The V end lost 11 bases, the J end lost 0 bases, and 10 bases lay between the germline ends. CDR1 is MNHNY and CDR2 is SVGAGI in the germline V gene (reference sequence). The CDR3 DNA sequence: TGTGCCGGGGGGCAGATGAACACTGAAGCTTTCTTT. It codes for CAGGQMNTEAFF.

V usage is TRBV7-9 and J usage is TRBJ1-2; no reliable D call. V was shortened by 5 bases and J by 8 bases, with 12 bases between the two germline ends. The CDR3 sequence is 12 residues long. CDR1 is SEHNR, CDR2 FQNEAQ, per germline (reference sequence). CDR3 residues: CASSPGSPGYTF. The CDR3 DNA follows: TGTGCCAGCAGCCCGGGAAGCCCCGGCTACACCTTC. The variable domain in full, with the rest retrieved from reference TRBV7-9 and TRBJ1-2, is DTGVSQNPRHKITKRGQNVTFRCDPISEHNRLYWYRQTLGQGPEFLTYFQNEAQLEKSRLLSDRFSAERPKGSFSTLEIQRTEQGDSAMYLCASSPGSPGYTFGSGTRLTVV.

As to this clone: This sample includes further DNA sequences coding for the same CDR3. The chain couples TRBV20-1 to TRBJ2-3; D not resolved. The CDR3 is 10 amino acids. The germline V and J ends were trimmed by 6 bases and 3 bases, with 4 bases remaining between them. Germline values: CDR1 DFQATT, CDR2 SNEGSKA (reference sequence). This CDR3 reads CSAETDTQYF. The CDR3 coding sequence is TGCAGTGCAGAGACAGATACGCAGTATTTT.

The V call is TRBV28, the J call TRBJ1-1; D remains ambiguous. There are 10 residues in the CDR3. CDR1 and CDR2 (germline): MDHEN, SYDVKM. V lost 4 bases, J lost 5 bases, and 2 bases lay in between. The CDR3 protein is CASSSTEAFF. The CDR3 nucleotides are TGTGCCAGCAGTTCTACTGAAGCTTTCTTT.

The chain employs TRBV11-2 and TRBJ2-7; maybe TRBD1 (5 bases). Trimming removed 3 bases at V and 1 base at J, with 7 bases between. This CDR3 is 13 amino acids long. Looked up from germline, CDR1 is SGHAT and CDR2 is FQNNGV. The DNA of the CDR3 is TGTGCCAGCAGCTTCGACAGATCCTACGAGCAGTACTTC. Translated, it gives CASSFDRSYEQYF.